Below, 19 T cell receptor beta chains from the same sample are listed, as sequenced in a study of cytomegalovirus exposure and HLA in healthy donors. The PCR was carried out with 60 Vbeta primers and 13 Jbeta primers. Generated by immunoSEQ multiplex PCR, the TCRdb table keeps only in-frame clones and is missing some. The sample holds under 55,000 clones, around 70% seen once. Sequencing used PBMCs. These receptors all stem from a young man in good health and CMV-seronegative.

This clone was observed a handful of times. V and J are TRBV5-1 and TRBJ1-4; TRBD1 agrees at 7 bases. The CDR3 has 16 residues. The ends lost 0 bases at V and 7 bases at J; junction bases unmatched: 9. Germline V lookup: CDR1 SGHRS, CDR2 YFSETQ. DNA for the CDR3: TGCGCCAGCAGCTTGGCAGGGCCAGGGGGAAGTGAAAAACTGTTTTTT. Translation: CASSLAGPGGSEKLFF.

This chain links TRBV5-4 with TRBJ2-1, with 13 bases fitting TRBD2. Germline lookup yields CDR1 SGHNT and CDR2 YYREEE (reference sequence). J was trimmed by 6 bases and V by 4 bases; bases with no gene match: 7. CDR3 size: 16 residues. CDR3 region: CASSRGLAGVGNEQFF. CDR3 bases: TGTGCCAGCAGCAGAGGACTAGCGGGAGTAGGCAATGAGCAGTTCTTC.

The chain couples TRBV29-1 to TRBJ2-7, with 9 bases identical to TRBD1. CDR1 and CDR2 from the germline V gene are SQVTM and ANQGSEA. V shed 6 bases and J 3 bases; nucleotides not matched to a gene: 9. This CDR3 has 14 amino acids. CDR3 DNA: TGCAGCGTAGTGAAGGACAGGGGTGGCTACGAGCAGTACTTC. Its protein is CSVVKDRGGYEQYF.

The CDR3 spells CASSLSGNYNEQFF. The CDR3 nucleotides are TGTGCCAGCAGCCTTAGCGGAAACTACAATGAGCAGTTCTTC. The rearrangement uses TRBV7-8 and TRBJ2-1; tentative D call: TRBD2 (6 bases). Germline values: CDR1 SGHVS, CDR2 FQNEAQ. The germline V and J ends were trimmed by 5 bases and 3 bases, with 11 bases remaining between them. This CDR3 is 14 amino acids long.

This clone was detected only once. The chain couples TRBV7-9 to TRBJ1-1; D unresolved. CDR1 is SEHNR, CDR2 FQNEAQ, per germline (reference sequence). The V and J ends lost 0 bases and 8 bases respectively, with 13 bases between them. The CDR3 is 14 amino acids. The CDR3 coding sequence is TGTGCCAGCAGCTTAGCTATATATACTTTGGAAGCTTTCTTT. It yields the protein CASSLAIYTLEAFF.

The rearrangement uses TRBV5-4 and TRBJ2-5; 9 nucleotides match TRBD2. Looked up from germline, CDR1 is SGHNT and CDR2 is YYREEE (reference sequence). The CDR3 length is 17 residues. V trimming: 0 bases; J trimming: 4 bases; junction bases outside the gene matches: 10. In DNA, the CDR3 is TGTGCCAGCAGCTTGGCCGGGGTAGCGGGAGAAGGAGAGACCCAGTACTTC. Protein product: CASSLAGVAGEGETQYF.

The chain links TRBV28 to TRBJ1-4; D not resolved. V was pared by 6 bases and J by 0 bases, with 8 bases between. The CDR3 totals 14 residues. Germline CDR1 reads MDHEN; CDR2 reads SYDVKM. CDR3 amino acids: CASRSGATNEKLFF. CDR3 in DNA: TGTGCCAGCAGAAGCGGGGCAACTAATGAAAAACTGTTTTTT.

This clone turned up a few times. The rearrangement uses TRBV19 and TRBJ2-3, with 11 bases matching TRBD2. V shed 6 bases, J shed 2 bases, and the junction held 16 bases outside the gene matches. The CDR3 sequence is 19 residues long. Germline V lookup: CDR1 LNHDA, CDR2 SQIVND (reference sequence). The DNA for the CDR3 is TGTGCCAGTAGCCCTCCCGGGACTAGCGGAGGGCCCACCACAGATACGCAGTATTTT. As protein: CASSPPGTSGGPTTDTQYF. Complete variable domain (other parts from reference TRBV19 and TRBJ2-3): DGGITQSPKYLFRKEGQNVTLSCEQNLNHDAMYWYRQDPGQGLRLIYYSQIVNDFQKGDIAEGYSVSREKKESFPLTVTSAQKNPTAFYLCASSPPGTSGGPTTDTQYFGPGTRLTVL.

This chain connects TRBV6-5 to TRBJ1-5; 7 bases map to TRBD1. The junction had 4 bases not matched to a gene; V was cut back by 5 bases and J by 3 bases. CDR1 and CDR2 (germline): MNHEY, SVGAGI. CDR3 size: 14 residues. The CDR3 here is CASSRQGNNQPQHF. DNA for the CDR3: TGTGCCAGCAGTCGACAGGGAAACAATCAGCCCCAGCATTTT.

The V and J genes are TRBV7-8 and TRBJ2-7, with 10 bases identical to TRBD2. Trimming removed 5 bases from V and 5 bases from J; junction bases left unmatched: 9. Germline lookup yields CDR1 SGHVS and CDR2 FQNEAQ. There are 15 residues in the CDR3. The CDR3 region has the DNA TGTGCCAGCAGCCGAGGAGCGGGAGGGAAAAACGAGCAGTACTTC. Protein: CASSRGAGGKNEQYF.

This clone was counted only a few times. The rearrangement links TRBV4-3 to TRBJ2-5; D gene uncertain. Trimming shortened V by 0 bases and J by 6 bases, and 14 bases separated the two germline ends. Germline V gene data show CDR1 as LGHNA and CDR2 as YSLEER. The CDR3 length is 15 residues. The CDR3 protein is CASSQDPVGGKTQYF. DNA of the CDR3: TGCGCCAGCAGCCAAGATCCCGTAGGCGGAAAGACCCAGTACTTC.

The chain uses TRBV29-1 and TRBJ2-5; the D gene is possibly TRBD1 (6 bases). Germline V gives CDR1 SQVTM, CDR2 ANQGSEA. This CDR3 is built from 13 residues. Trimming pared 4 bases from V and 0 bases from J, leaving 9 bases between. DNA for the CDR3: TGCAGCGTTGTCAGGGGCAACCAAGAGACCCAGTACTTC. Its translation is CSVVRGNQETQYF.

This clone was detected only once. The V gene is TRBV30, the J gene TRBJ1-1, with a weak D call TRBD1 (6 bases). CDR3 length: 13 residues. V gave up 5 bases and J gave up 7 bases, with 17 bases separating them. The germline V gene encodes CDR1 GTSNPN and CDR2 SVGIG (reference sequence). CDR3 sequence (DNA): TGTGCCTGGTTAAGACAGGCGACTTTTGAAGCTTTCTTT. This gives the protein CAWLRQATFEAFF.

V is TRBV25-1 and J is TRBJ2-1, with 9 bases fitting TRBD1. This CDR3 has 15 residues. Germline CDR1 reads MGHDK; CDR2 reads SYGVNS. J lost 4 bases, V lost 1 base, and 2 bases had no gene match. The CDR3, as DNA: TGTGCCAGCAGTGAATTGGGACAGGGATACAATGAGCAGTTCTTC. The encoded protein is CASSELGQGYNEQFF.

The rearrangement links TRBV28 to TRBJ2-7; D unclear. Per germline, CDR1 MDHEN and CDR2 SYDVKM. Trimming removed 3 bases from V and 2 bases from J, with 5 bases in between. The CDR3 has 12 amino acids. CDR3 nucleotides: TGTGCCAGCAGTTTTGAGCCCTACGAGCAGTACTTC. Translated, it gives CASSFEPYEQYF.

This sequence joins TRBV4-1 and TRBJ1-2; 7 bases match TRBD1. This CDR3 region has 16 residues. Germline V gene data show CDR1 as MGHRA and CDR2 as YSYEKL. V shed 3 bases and J 8 bases; nucleotides not matched to a gene: 15. The CDR3 DNA follows: TGCGCCAGCAGCCATCCTGACAGGGCACCCGCCCTCGGCTACACCTTC. This translates into CASSHPDRAPALGYTF.

This clone was counted between two and nine times. Here the CDR3 reads CSVPVLSTDTQYF. CDR3 coding DNA: TGCAGCGTTCCAGTTCTTAGCACAGATACGCAGTATTTT. The gene calls are TRBV29-1 and TRBJ2-3; no definite D call. V lost 5 bases and J 0 bases, leaving 9 bases between the germline ends. The CDR3 contains 13 residues. The germline gives CDR1 SQVTM, CDR2 ANQGSEA.

The sample holds a few counts of this clone. The genes are TRBV4-3 and TRBJ2-5; no definite D call. V was clipped by 2 bases and J by 5 bases, with 15 bases between them. The germline gives CDR1 LGHNA, CDR2 YSLEER. The CDR3 totals 15 residues. CDR3 nucleotides: TGCGCCAGCAGCCAAAATCCCAGGTCTTTGGAGACCCAGTACTTC. Encoded protein: CASSQNPRSLETQYF.

The chain uses TRBV6-5 and TRBJ2-7, with TRBD1 as a possible D gene (6 bases). CDR1 and CDR2 (germline): MNHEY, SVGAGI. V gave up 4 bases and J gave up 3 bases, with 13 bases separating them. The CDR3 sequence is 14 residues long. Here the CDR3 DNA reads TGTGCCAGCAGTTTACGACAGGTGATCTACGAGCAGTACTTC. Translated, it gives CASSLRQVIYEQYF.